The clone carrying this T cell receptor beta chain was found once. Authors' methods: Reference gene primer amplification in the assay estimated nucleated cell counts. Produced via immunoSEQ multiplex PCR; TCRdb's table is partial and in-frame only. The D gene and trimming were derived from the DNA, and the V and J assignments and clone size from that table. The repertoire includes about 110,000 clones, 80% to 90% of them detected once, and less than 8% sits in the top ten. The data stem from a study of blood T cell repertoires in COVID-19. The wider study: Samples taken during acute and convalescent COVID-19 were collected in the United States, Italy and Spain. The cDNA or gDNA used as material had been derived from T cells, B-cell-depleted T cells, or PBMCs.

Source material: peripheral blood. This TCR came from a woman older than 75 with active or convalescent COVID-19.

CDR3 sequence: CASLGQGDSYNEQFF. DNA for the CDR3: TGTGCCAGCCTAGGACAGGGGGACTCCTACAATGAGCAGTTCTTC. The chain uses TRBV5-6 and TRBJ2-1; 10 bases are a match to TRBD1. The CDR3 sequence is 15 residues long. Germline V gene sequence: CDR1 SGHDT, CDR2 YYEEEE. V lost 7 bases and J lost 0; bases outside the gene matches: 4.